This record looks at one TCR beta chain sequence and its context. Its antigen is unidentified. Method: immunoSEQ multiplex PCR; TCRdb's copy keeps in-frame clones and lacks some. This repertoire shows 150,000 to 200,000 clones, 94% found once; its top ten account for roughly 8.4%. This sample stems from a study of T cell responses to AZD1222 COVID-19 vaccine. Study results and caveats: Seropositivity was recorded at baseline in only 6 or 7 AZD1222 recipients. A reported finding is that nearly half of spike-specific TCRs target unmutated variant regions.

Sequencing was performed on peripheral blood, taken on day 0 of AZD1222 vaccination. The receptor comes from an adult in good health.

The CDR3 nucleotides read TGTGCCAGCAGCCAGTCTGGCGGGACCACAGATACGCAGTATTTT. Its protein product is CASSQSGGTTDTQYF. The chain employs TRBV3-1 (or the pseudogene TRBV3-2) and TRBJ2-3; possibly TRBD2 for D (6 bases). V lost 3 bases to trimming and J lost 2 bases, with 12 bases between them. Germline CDR1 LGHDT, CDR2 YNNKEL (reference sequence). This CDR3 has 15 amino acids.